This T cell receptor (beta chain) came from a study of blood T cell repertoires in COVID-19. On the study more broadly: Italy, Spain and the United States were the sources of the convalescent and acute COVID-19 samples. PBMCs, B-cell-depleted T cells, or T cells were the source of the cDNA or gDNA that made up the material.

How the authors handled the data: The assay estimated nucleated cells by amplifying reference gene primers. TCRdb keeps only in-frame clones here, not all; method: immunoSEQ multiplex PCR. The V and J calls and clone size were taken over from that table, and D and trimming were inferred from the DNA. The sample has 150,000 to 200,000 clones, 81% seen once; the top ten hold approximately 12%. The CDR3 totals 15 residues. V lost 4 bases to trimming and J lost 6 bases; unmatched junction nucleotides: 10. Per the germline V gene, CDR1 is MNHEY and CDR2 is SVGEGT. Enrolment of Seattle patients took place during active infection, and they were followed longitudinally.

What was sequenced was peripheral blood. The receptor comes from an elderly woman with COVID-19, enrolled during active disease. The chain has TRBV6-2 or TRBV6-3 and TRBJ2-3, with 7 bases fitting TRBD2. The CDR3 DNA follows: TGTGCCAGCAGTTCGCGGGAGAGGGCAAGGGATACGCAGTATTTT. Protein product: CASSSRERARDTQYF.